Listed below are T cell receptor beta chains from one sample, sequenced in a study of T cells in narcolepsy. Sequencing used immunoSEQ multiplex PCR; TCRdb keeps in-frame clones, though not all of them. The sample holds about 24,000 clones; 65% to 90% are singletons and the top ten take about 10%. Sequenced input: memory (CD45RA-) CD4+ T cells from blood. The receptors come from a human donor in good health. CDR3s include the opening cysteine and the closing phenylalanine or tryptophan. The D gene is left open where the match is weak. Clone size is stated in some rows and not others, as once, few, many or a class when expanded.

abundance: once; v_gene: TRBV23-1; d_gene: .; j_gene: TRBJ2-7; CDR3aa: CASSRNREVRAYEQYF; CDR3nt: TGCGCCAGCAGTCGAAACAGGGAGGTTCGAGCCTACGAGCAGTACTTC
abundance: .; v_gene: TRBV27; d_gene: .; j_gene: TRBJ1-5; CDR3aa: CASNGGRNQPQHF; CDR3nt: TGTGCCAGCAATGGGGGAAGAAATCAGCCCCAGCATTTT
abundance: .; v_gene: TRBV7-2; d_gene: TRBD2; j_gene: TRBJ2-1; CDR3aa: CASRGLAGVNEQFF; CDR3nt: TGTGCCAGCCGCGGGCTAGCGGGAGTTAATGAGCAGTTCTTC
abundance: .; v_gene: TRBV2; d_gene: TRBD1; j_gene: TRBJ1-6; CDR3aa: CASSSGQYNSPLHF; CDR3nt: TGTGCCAGCAGTTCGGGACAGTATAATTCACCCCTCCACTTT
abundance: .; v_gene: TRBV27; d_gene: .; j_gene: TRBJ2-7; CDR3aa: CATIPPGGDSYEQYF; CDR3nt: TGTGCCACCATACCACCGGGCGGGGACTCCTACGAGCAGTACTTC
abundance: few; v_gene: TRBV7-8; d_gene: TRBD2; j_gene: TRBJ2-7; CDR3aa: CASSSSGLAYEQYF; CDR3nt: TGTGCCAGCAGCTCCTCGGGACTAGCCTACGAGCAGTACTTC
abundance: .; v_gene: TRBV6-5; d_gene: .; j_gene: TRBJ1-1; CDR3aa: CASSDTLRHTEAFF; CDR3nt: TGTGCCAGCAGCGACACACTGAGACACACTGAAGCTTTCTTT
abundance: .; v_gene: TRBV18; d_gene: TRBD2; j_gene: TRBJ2-1; CDR3aa: CASSPRTSGTNEQFF; CDR3nt: TGTGCCAGCTCACCTCGGACTAGCGGGACGAATGAGCAGTTCTTC
abundance: .; v_gene: TRBV7-2; d_gene: TRBD2; j_gene: TRBJ2-5; CDR3aa: CASSRGLAGRREETQYF; CDR3nt: TGTGCCAGCAGCCGGGGACTAGCGGGACGGAGGGAAGAGACCCAGTACTTC
abundance: .; v_gene: TRBV7-9; d_gene: .; j_gene: TRBJ1-5; CDR3aa: CASSLGQGRDQPQHF; CDR3nt: TGTGCCAGCAGCTTAGGCCAGGGTAGGGATCAGCCCCAGCATTTT
abundance: few; v_gene: TRBV6-6; d_gene: .; j_gene: TRBJ2-7; CDR3aa: CASSYQTDYEQYF; CDR3nt: TGTGCCAGCAGTTACCAGACAGACTACGAGCAGTACTTC
abundance: .; v_gene: TRBV28; d_gene: .; j_gene: TRBJ2-1; CDR3aa: CASGVRNEQFF; CDR3nt: TGTGCCAGCGGGGTCAGGAATGAGCAGTTCTTC
abundance: .; v_gene: TRBV5-1; d_gene: .; j_gene: TRBJ1-4; CDR3aa: CASSFRAPNEKLFF; CDR3nt: TGCGCCAGCAGCTTTAGGGCCCCGAATGAAAAACTGTTTTTT
abundance: .; v_gene: TRBV11-3; d_gene: .; j_gene: TRBJ1-1; CDR3aa: CASSLGFGGNTEAFF; CDR3nt: TGTGCCAGCAGCTTAGGCTTTGGGGGGAACACTGAAGCTTTCTTT
abundance: .; v_gene: TRBV5-1; d_gene: .; j_gene: TRBJ2-7; CDR3aa: CASRPGTAVYEQYF; CDR3nt: TGCGCCAGCAGACCCGGGACGGCCGTCTACGAGCAGTACTTC
abundance: .; v_gene: TRBV6-5; d_gene: .; j_gene: TRBJ2-7; CDR3aa: CASRVLEGGYEQYF; CDR3nt: TGTGCCAGCAGAGTTTTGGAAGGGGGCTACGAGCAGTACTTC
abundance: .; v_gene: TRBV10-3; d_gene: .; j_gene: TRBJ1-2; CDR3aa: CAISESGGQNYGYTF; CDR3nt: TGTGCCATCAGTGAGTCGGGGGGGCAAAACTATGGCTACACCTTC
abundance: .; v_gene: TRBV7-2; d_gene: TRBD2; j_gene: TRBJ2-1; CDR3aa: CASSSQTSGSNEQFF; CDR3nt: TGTGCCAGCAGCTCTCAGACTAGCGGGAGCAATGAGCAGTTCTTC
abundance: .; v_gene: TRBV19; d_gene: TRBD1; j_gene: TRBJ2-3; CDR3aa: CASRTGKSPDTQYF; CDR3nt: TGTGCCAGCCGGACAGGAAAGTCTCCAGATACGCAGTATTTT
abundance: .; v_gene: TRBV11-2; d_gene: .; j_gene: TRBJ1-1; CDR3aa: CASSRLSRANTEAFF; CDR3nt: TGTGCCAGCAGCCGATTATCGAGGGCGAACACTGAAGCTTTCTTT
abundance: .; v_gene: TRBV19; d_gene: .; j_gene: TRBJ1-1; CDR3aa: CASFGLGRLNTEAFF; CDR3nt: TGTGCCAGTTTCGGCCTCGGTCGCTTGAACACTGAAGCTTTCTTT
abundance: once; v_gene: TRBV28; d_gene: .; j_gene: TRBJ1-2; CDR3aa: CASSLSYGYTF; CDR3nt: TGTGCCAGCAGTTTAAGCTATGGCTACACCTTC
abundance: .; v_gene: TRBV2; d_gene: TRBD2; j_gene: TRBJ2-7; CDR3aa: CASSQLAGRDEQYF; CDR3nt: TGTGCCAGCAGCCAACTAGCGGGAAGGGACGAGCAGTACTTC